These 25 T cell receptor beta chains originate from one sample sequenced in a study of blood T cell repertoires in COVID-19. Sequenced by immunoSEQ multiplex PCR; TCRdb stores in-frame clones only, minus some. The sample holds some 340,000 clones, 85% to 95% seen once. Source material: PBMCs or T cells enriched from blood (not recorded which). These receptors were taken from a woman aged 30 to 39 who had been exposed to COVID-19.

This chain links TRBV20-1 with TRBJ1-2; a weak D match, TRBD1 (5 bases). Germline CDR1 and CDR2: DFQATT and SNEGSKA (reference sequence). The CDR3 covers 12 residues. V gave up 3 bases and J gave up 2 bases, with 7 bases separating them. CDR3 sequence: CSASGANYGYTF. The DNA for the CDR3 is TGCAGTGCTAGTGGGGCCAACTATGGCTACACCTTC.

CDR3 amino acids: CASSQQGAGQPQHF. The CDR3, as DNA: TGCGCCAGCAGCCAACAGGGGGCCGGTCAGCCCCAGCATTTT. The V and J genes are TRBV4-1 and TRBJ1-5, with 8 bases matching TRBD1. CDR3 size: 14 residues. V dropped 2 bases and J dropped 6; count of bases not matched to a gene: 3. In germline, CDR1 is MGHRA, CDR2 YSYEKL.

CDR3 in amino acids: CASSQERGWAYEQYF. The DNA for the CDR3 is TGTGCCAGCAGCCAAGAGCGGGGGTGGGCCTACGAGCAGTACTTC. V and J are TRBV3-1 (or the pseudogene TRBV3-2) and TRBJ2-7; TRBD2 matches 7 bases. The V and J ends lost 0 bases and 2 bases, in that order; junction bases with no gene match: 4. CDR3 size: 15 residues. Looked up from germline, CDR1 is LGHDT and CDR2 is YNNKEL (reference sequence).

The chain couples TRBV10-3 to TRBJ2-7; D possibly corresponds to TRBD1 (6 bases). V was pared by 3 bases and J by 5 bases, with 14 bases between. CDR1 and CDR2 (germline): ENHRY, SYGVKD. The CDR3 contains 14 residues. This chain's CDR3 is CAISEQGSKNEQYF. The DNA for the CDR3 is TGTGCCATCAGTGAACAGGGATCCAAAAACGAGCAGTACTTC.

This clone was seen only once. The V and J genes are TRBV10-3 and TRBJ2-4; the match to TRBD2 covers 9 bases. Germline assignment: CDR1 ENHRY and CDR2 SYGVKD. V shed 0 bases and J 6 bases; nucleotides not matched to a gene: 0. The CDR3 sequence is 14 residues long. CDR3 in amino acids: CAISESSGGNIQYF. CDR3 DNA: TGTGCCATCAGTGAGTCTAGCGGGGGAAACATTCAGTACTTC.

The CDR3 bases are TGTGCCAGCAGAGGGGCGGGGACTGAAGCTTTCTTT. Protein product: CASRGAGTEAFF. The chain has TRBV7-8 and TRBJ1-1; a possible D gene is TRBD1 (5 bases). CDR1 is SGHVS and CDR2 is FQNEAQ in the germline V gene. CDR3 length equals 12 residues. V shed 6 bases and J shed 5 bases, with 10 bases lying between them. The complete variable domain, with remaining parts taken from reference TRBV7-8 and TRBJ1-1, reads GAGVSQSPRYKVAKRGQDVALRCDPISGHVSLFWYQQALGQGPEFLTYFQNEAQLDKSGLPSDRFFAERPEGSVSTLKIQRTQQEDSAVYLCASRGAGTEAFFGQGTRLTVV.

The V call is TRBV19, the J call TRBJ1-5; 8 nucleotides line up with TRBD1. Germline CDR1 is LNHDA and CDR2 is SQIVND (reference sequence). V was pared by 6 bases and J by 6 bases, with 7 bases of the junction left unmatched. The CDR3 totals 14 residues. This CDR3 reads CASRIQGDGQPQHF. The CDR3 region has the DNA TGTGCCAGTAGAATACAGGGGGACGGTCAGCCCCAGCATTTT.

This chain connects TRBV19 to TRBJ1-6, with TRBD1 identical over 7 bases. Germline lookup yields CDR1 LNHDA and CDR2 SQIVND (reference sequence). CDR3 size: 15 residues. The ends lost 6 bases at V and 3 bases at J; junction bases unmatched: 5. CDR3 amino acids: CASSRTGDYNSPLHF. The CDR3, as DNA: TGTGCCAGTAGCCGTACAGGGGACTATAATTCACCCCTCCACTTT. Based on the CDR3 plus reference TRBV19 and TRBJ1-6, the full variable domain is DGGITQSPKYLFRKEGQNVTLSCEQNLNHDAMYWYRQDPGQGLRLIYYSQIVNDFQKGDIAEGYSVSREKKESFPLTVTSAQKNPTAFYLCASSRTGDYNSPLHFGNGTRLTVT.

The chain is built from TRBV4-1 and TRBJ2-1; 12 bases line up with TRBD2. V was pared by 3 bases and J by 2 bases, with 5 bases of the junction left unmatched. Germline assignment: CDR1 MGHRA and CDR2 YSYEKL. This CDR3 comprises 17 residues. The CDR3, as DNA: TGCGCCAGCAGCCATGTTCTAGCGGGGGGGGCCTACAATGAGCAGTTCTTC. Amino acids: CASSHVLAGGAYNEQFF.

The chain is built from TRBV5-1 and TRBJ2-7; TRBD2 matches 12 bases. Germline CDR1 and CDR2: SGHRS and YFSETQ. V lost 1 base and J lost 2; bases outside the gene matches: 7. This CDR3 is 17 amino acids long. DNA for the CDR3: TGCGCCAGCAGCTTGTCGCTAGCGGGGGGGCCTACCTACGAGCAGTACTTC. It specifies CASSLSLAGGPTYEQYF.

The V gene is TRBV18, the J gene TRBJ1-1; D not resolved. The CDR3 is 19 amino acids. Germline values: CDR1 KGHSH, CDR2 LQKENI. V lost 3 bases and J lost 5, with 28 bases in between. CDR3 residues: CASSPRPGPVLDRWTEAFF. As DNA, the CDR3 is TGTGCCAGCTCACCCCGCCCTGGGCCAGTCCTCGATCGTTGGACTGAAGCTTTCTTT.

The V and J genes are TRBV27 and TRBJ1-6; D gene uncertain. Trimming stripped 4 bases from V and 5 bases from J, with 15 bases between. The germline V gene has CDR1 MNHEY and CDR2 SMNVEV (reference sequence). The CDR3 loop spans 16 amino acids. The CDR3 loop reads CASSSSVRRDNSPLHF. CDR3 nucleotides: TGTGCCAGCAGTTCTTCCGTAAGACGGGATAATTCACCCCTCCACTTT.

CDR3 DNA: TGTGCCAGCAGTTCTTCTGGGGGGGCTGGCTACACCTTC. It translates to CASSSSGGAGYTF. The chain combines TRBV12-3 or TRBV12-4 with TRBJ1-2; possible D gene TRBD1, 6 bases. The CDR3 runs to 13 residues. V lost 4 bases to trimming and J lost 7 bases, with 13 bases between them.

The J gene is TRBJ2-7, the V gene TRBV4-1, with TRBD2 matching 7 bases. Germline trimming cut 1 base from V and 4 bases from J; bases unmatched to any gene: 7. Per the germline V gene, CDR1 is MGHRA and CDR2 is YSYEKL. This CDR3 is 15 amino acids long. CDR3 in DNA: TGCGCCAGCAGCCAAGTGGGGGGGGGTCGGTACGAGCAGTACTTC. It translates to CASSQVGGGRYEQYF.

The rearrangement uses TRBV7-2 and TRBJ1-2; possible D gene TRBD1, 6 bases. The CDR3 totals 19 residues. The V gene's germline CDR1 is SGHTA and CDR2 FQGNSA. The V and J ends lost 5 bases and 6 bases respectively, with 31 bases between them. The CDR3 region is CASSGYKYSQGRKAHGYTF. CDR3 DNA: TGTGCCAGCAGCGGCTATAAATATTCCCAGGGGCGGAAAGCTCATGGCTACACCTTC.

The chain links TRBV29-1 to TRBJ1-3; D is uncertain. Between the trimmed V and J ends, which lost 4 bases and 2 bases, there was a span of 9 bases. CDR1 is SQVTM, CDR2 ANQGSEA, per germline. The CDR3 is made up of 13 amino acids. CDR3 DNA sequence: TGCAGCGTTGTTTCCGTCGCTGGAAACACCATATATTTT. Its protein is CSVVSVAGNTIYF.

V usage is TRBV30 and J usage is TRBJ1-2; TRBD1 matches 7 bases. The trim removed 3 bases at V and 7 bases at J, leaving 8 bases unmatched. The CDR3 length is 13 residues. Germline V gene lookup returns CDR1 GTSNPN and CDR2 SVGIG (reference sequence). The CDR3 sequence: CAWSRWDSGGYTF. The CDR3 DNA follows: TGTGCCTGGAGCCGATGGGACAGTGGTGGCTACACCTTC.

The chain couples TRBV14 to TRBJ1-2; no clear D. The germline V gene encodes CDR1 SGHDN and CDR2 FVKESK. This CDR3 has 12 residues. With 10 bases removed from V and 7 bases from J, the gap between germline ends came to 16 bases. Here the CDR3 reads CATPEGKCGYTF. CDR3 bases: TGTGCCACCCCGGAGGGCAAATGTGGCTACACCTTC. Full variable domain (missing parts from reference TRBV14 and TRBJ1-2): EAGVTQFPSHSVIEKGQTVTLRCDPISGHDNLYWYRRVMGKEIKFLLHFVKESKQDESGMPNNRFLAERTGGTYSTLKVQPAELEDSGVYFCATPEGKCGYTFGSGTRLTVV.

The chain employs TRBV6-2 or TRBV6-3 and TRBJ1-1, with D possibly being TRBD1 (6 bases). CDR1 is MNHEY, CDR2 SVGEGT, per germline. This CDR3 contains 14 residues. The V end lost 2 bases, the J end lost 5 bases, and 12 bases lay between the germline ends. The CDR3 DNA is TGTGCCAGCAGTTACCCCTCAGGGGTGACTGAAGCTTTCTTT. Its translation: CASSYPSGVTEAFF.

A note on this clone: The sample holds other DNA sequences that translate to the same CDR3. The genes are TRBV2 and TRBJ2-5; D is unclear. From germline, CDR1 is SNHLY and CDR2 FYNNEI. Trimming pared 6 bases from V and 5 bases from J, leaving 7 bases between. This CDR3 has 11 amino acids. This CDR3 is CASSYKETQYF. CDR3 in DNA: TGTGCCAGCAGCTATAAGGAGACCCAGTACTTC.

The V and J genes are TRBV5-4 and TRBJ1-3; D perhaps matches TRBD1 (5 bases). In germline, CDR1 is SGHNT, CDR2 YYREEE (reference sequence). V was pared by 0 bases and J by 0 bases, with 19 bases between. The CDR3 totals 19 residues. Here the CDR3 DNA reads TGTGCCAGCAGCTTGGTCTCGACCGGGACTGCAGCCTCTGGAAACACCATATATTTT. It translates to CASSLVSTGTAASGNTIYF.

This sequence joins TRBV2 and TRBJ1-2, with a tentative D call TRBD1 (6 bases). The CDR3 loop spans 14 amino acids. In germline, CDR1 is SNHLY, CDR2 FYNNEI. Trimming cost V 4 bases and J 2 bases, with 11 bases left between them. Written as DNA, the CDR3 is TGTGCCAGCAGTGTCGGGGGGGCGAACTATGGCTACACCTTC. It encodes CASSVGGANYGYTF.

The V and J genes are TRBV18 and TRBJ1-5; 7 bases map to TRBD1. Germline V lookup: CDR1 KGHSH, CDR2 LQKENI. The CDR3 runs to 16 residues. The V segment lost 3 bases and the J segment 0 bases; nucleotides outside the gene matches: 5. CDR3 in DNA: TGTGCCAGCTCACCGCGCGGGACAGATAGCAATCAGCCCCAGCATTTT. Amino acids: CASSPRGTDSNQPQHF.

This clone was detected only once. The genes are TRBV6-5 and TRBJ1-2; 12 positions match TRBD1. V shed 5 bases and J 6 bases; nucleotides not matched to a gene: 4. This CDR3 has 14 residues. CDR1 is MNHEY and CDR2 is SVGAGI in the germline V gene. The CDR3 reads CASSRGQGANGYTF. For the CDR3, the DNA is TGTGCCAGCAGTCGGGGACAGGGGGCTAATGGCTACACCTTC.

This clone was recorded a few times. The V and J genes are TRBV5-1 and TRBJ1-4; maybe TRBD1 (6 bases). CDR3 size: 14 residues. Germline loops: CDR1 SGHRS, CDR2 YFSETQ. V was trimmed by 4 bases and J by 8 bases, leaving 15 bases between them. CDR3 DNA: TGCGCCAGCAGCCCGAGGACAGCATCGGAAAAACTGTTTTTT. Translated: CASSPRTASEKLFF.